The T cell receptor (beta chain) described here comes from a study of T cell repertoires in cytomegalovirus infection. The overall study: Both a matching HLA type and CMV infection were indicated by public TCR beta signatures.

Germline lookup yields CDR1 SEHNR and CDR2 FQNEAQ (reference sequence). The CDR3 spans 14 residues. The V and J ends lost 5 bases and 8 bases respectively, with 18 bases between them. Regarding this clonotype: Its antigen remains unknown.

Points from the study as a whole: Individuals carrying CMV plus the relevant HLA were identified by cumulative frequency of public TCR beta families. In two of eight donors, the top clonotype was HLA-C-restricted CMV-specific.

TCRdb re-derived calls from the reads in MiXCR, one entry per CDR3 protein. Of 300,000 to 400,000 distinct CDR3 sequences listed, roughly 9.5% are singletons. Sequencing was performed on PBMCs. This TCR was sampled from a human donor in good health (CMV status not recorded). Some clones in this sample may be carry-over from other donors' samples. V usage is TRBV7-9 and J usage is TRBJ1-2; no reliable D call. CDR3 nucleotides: TGTGCCAGCAGCCCCCGGGTAGGGCTGGAGGGCTACACCTTC. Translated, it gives CASSPRVGLEGYTF.